This TCR beta chain was recovered during a study of blood T cell repertoires in COVID-19 (TCRdb year 2020). Concerning the study at large: Collaborator samples came from the United States, Italy and Spain and covered acute and convalescent phases of COVID-19. The sample metadata nearly always contained a de-identified subject ID, COVID-19 status, age in years and sex. The repertoires were released in a freely available public database intended as a resource for research on the immune response to SARS-CoV-2. Where HLA class I and class II types were available, the types were taken from metadata supplied by the sample provider, not from assay-based typing. Subjects who had been exposed to COVID-19, were actively infected with it, or had recovered from it provided the deeply sampled blood TCRbeta repertoires that made up the dataset. The material from the prospective study consisted of cDNA or gDNA derived from T cells, B-cell-depleted T cells, or PBMCs. The samples were drawn from the first 160 participants of the ongoing ImmuneRACE study and from 1,254 subjects provided by 6 global collaborators. Points the paper makes about the study in general: How much clinical and demographic metadata was included differed by source and by participant, and the metadata was provided uncurated.

Another Seattle source contributed samples from volunteer blood donors who had recovered from COVID-19. Each collaborating institution followed its own protocols to collect whole blood in K2EDTA tubes. For TCRbeta analysis, collaborators shipped samples as frozen whole blood, isolated PBMCs, or DNA extracted from either of those sample types. TCRbeta CDR3 regions were amplified from genomic DNA by means of the immunoSEQ Assay, a bias-controlled multiplex PCR. The study's own analysis went as follows. The number of nucleated cells in each sample was estimated by amplification of reference gene primers within the assay. To quantify the absolute abundance of each unique TCRbeta CDR3 rearrangement, sequence reads were collapsed and filtered. For each sample, productive Simpson clonality was calculated as the square root of Simpson's diversity index across productive rearrangements. TCRdb obtained this table from immuneACCESS and retained in-frame rearrangements with V and J assigned. These tables miss some clones; where compared with another copy, unresolved V genes account for less than half of the shortfall, and the remainder is unexplained. V, J and clone size are those of that table, while D and trimming were read from the DNA. The sample profile shows roughly 180,000 clones; approximately 84% of them were found once. The leading ten clones occupy around 7.6% of the sample.

This clone came up a few times. The clone's antigen remains unknown. No much larger clone is present one base from it, and per-base qualities are unavailable. Measured from the cysteine to the phenylalanine, the CDR3 is 15 residues long. Of all the DNA, just the CDR3 is kept, 45 bases in frame from base 1. The V and J ends are trimmed by 2 bases and 4 bases, leaving 15 bases between them. In the germline V gene (reference sequence), CDR1 corresponds to SGHNT and CDR2 to YYREEE. The clonotype comes from a man between 40 and 49 years old who had recovered from COVID-19. Sequencing was performed on peripheral blood. The chain is assembled from TRBV5-4 and TRBJ2-5, and the D gene may be TRBD1, 6 bases matching. The DNA sequence is TGTGCCAGCAGCTTTTCAGGGGCCCTGGGAGAGACCCAGTACTTC. It codes for CASSFSGALGETQYF.